This T cell receptor (beta chain) comes out of a study of response to subunit inactivated influenza vaccine. Study results and limitations: The authors suggested that few new T cells are recruited per seasonal influenza vaccination.

Germline V gene lookup returns CDR1 KGHDR and CDR2 SFDVKD. Trimming removed 4 bases from V and 8 bases from J; junction bases left unmatched: 7. CDR3 length equals 14 residues. TCRdb analysed the RT-PCR reads with MiXCR anew, one entry per CDR3 protein. The sample has approximately 250,000 distinct CDR3 sequences, 12% seen once. The sample holds a few counts of this clonotype. What it recognizes is unknown. The specimen was non-naive T cells sorted from PBMCs, collected approximately 15 days before vaccination. The chain recombines TRBV24-1 with TRBJ2-1, with 7 bases matching TRBD1. This receptor was taken from a man in his forties or fifties who received an inactivated influenza vaccine. The CDR3 is CATSDRIDRDEQFF. CDR3 sequence (DNA): TGTGCCACCAGTGACCGAATTGACAGGGATGAGCAGTTCTTC.